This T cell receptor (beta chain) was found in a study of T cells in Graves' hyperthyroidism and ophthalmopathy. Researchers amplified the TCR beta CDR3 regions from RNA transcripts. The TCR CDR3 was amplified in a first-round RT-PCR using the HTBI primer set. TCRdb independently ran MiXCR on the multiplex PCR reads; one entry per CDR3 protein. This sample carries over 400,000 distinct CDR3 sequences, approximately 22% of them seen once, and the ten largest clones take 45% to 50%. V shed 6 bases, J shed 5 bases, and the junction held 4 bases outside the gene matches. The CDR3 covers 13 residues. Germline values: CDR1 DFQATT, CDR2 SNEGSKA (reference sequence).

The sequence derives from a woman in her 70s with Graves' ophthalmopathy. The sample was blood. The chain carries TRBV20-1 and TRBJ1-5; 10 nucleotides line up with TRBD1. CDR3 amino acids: CSARTGGDQPQHF. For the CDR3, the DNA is TGCAGTGCGCGGACAGGGGGGGATCAGCCCCAGCATTTT.